Shown below are 26 T cell receptor beta chains from a single sample sequenced in a study of neurological immune-mediated disorders. Using its own MiXCR run on the 5' RACE reads, TCRdb lists one record per CDR3 protein. The sample records some 37,000 distinct CDR3 sequences, around 4.8% being singletons. Specimen: CD4+ T cells from blood. The source of these receptors is a man younger than 35 in good health.

This clonotype came up many times. This chain uses TRBV21-1 with TRBJ2-2; the table names TRBD2, a call not compared with the DNA. TRBV21-1 is assigned pseudogene status. This CDR3 comprises 18 residues. The CDR3 region has the DNA TGTGCCAGCAGCGGCCAAACTATGACGGGCCAGAGCACCGGGGAGCTGTTTTTT. Amino acids: CASSGQTMTGQSTGELFF.

This clonotype showed up many times. J is TRBJ2-3 and V is TRBV15; unclear D gene. This CDR3 region has 16 residues. In germline, CDR1 is LNHNV, CDR2 YYDKDF (reference sequence). V lost 3 bases and J lost 6, with 19 bases in between. The CDR3 coding sequence is TGTGCCACCAGCAGGAATAGCCCCCGGGCCCTTGATACGCAGTATTTT. Translation: CATSRNSPRALDTQYF.

This clonotype showed up many times. The chain carries TRBV5-1 and TRBJ2-1; perhaps TRBD2 as D (6 bases). Trimming removed 0 bases from V and 5 bases from J, with 9 bases in between. This CDR3 is 14 amino acids long. Germline values: CDR1 SGHRS, CDR2 YFSETQ. The CDR3 spells CASSLVGGDNEQFF. The DNA of the CDR3 is TGCGCCAGCAGCTTGGTCGGGGGAGACAATGAGCAGTTCTTC.

This clonotype was recorded at least ten times. V usage is TRBV6-2 or TRBV6-3 and J usage is TRBJ1-5; D is perhaps TRBD1 (5 bases). The germline V gene has CDR1 MNHEY and CDR2 SVGEGT. The CDR3 is 13 amino acids. V lost 6 bases, J lost 6 bases, and 12 bases lay in between. This CDR3 reads CASRSTGLQPQHF. The CDR3 DNA is TGTGCCAGCAGGTCTACAGGCCTTCAGCCCCAGCATTTT.

This clonotype was counted many times. In nucleotides, the CDR3 is TGTGCCAGTAGTATAGGTTTTTTAAGGGGTCGGGCTGAAGCTTTCTTT. This codes for CASSIGFLRGRAEAFF. The chain combines TRBV19 with TRBJ1-1; weak D call: TRBD1 (5 bases). There are 16 residues in the CDR3. CDR1 is LNHDA and CDR2 is SQIVND in the germline V gene (reference sequence). With 1 base removed from V and 6 bases from J, the gap between germline ends came to 18 bases.

In its sample, this clonotype was seen many times. The chain combines TRBV20-1 with TRBJ2-3; D call uncertain. Trimming took 1 base from V and 12 from J, leaving 11 bases between them. Germline V gene sequence: CDR1 DFQATT, CDR2 SNEGSKA (reference sequence). The CDR3 has 11 residues. The CDR3 loop reads CSARGTLYQYF. CDR3 DNA sequence: TGCAGTGCTAGAGGGACCTTATACCAGTATTTT.

The chain links TRBV5-6 to TRBJ1-2; D unclear. Germline lookup yields CDR1 SGHDT and CDR2 YYEEEE. The V end lost 2 bases, the J end lost 5 bases, and 10 bases lay between the germline ends. The CDR3 loop spans 13 amino acids. The CDR3 reads CASSLNREYGYTF. The DNA of the CDR3 is TGTGCCAGCAGCTTAAATCGGGAATATGGCTACACCTTC.

This clonotype was seen ten or more times. The chain recombines TRBV7-3 with TRBJ2-5; tentative D call: TRBD1 (7 bases). The CDR3 loop spans 15 amino acids. CDR1 SGHTA and CDR2 FQGTGA come from the germline V gene. V lost 4 bases to trimming and J lost 2 bases, with 14 bases between them. The CDR3 DNA is TGTGCCAGCAGCTCTCAGCCAGGGGGGCAAGAGACCCAGTACTTC. The encoded protein is CASSSQPGGQETQYF.

This clonotype was counted between two and nine times. The chain has TRBV30 and TRBJ2-5; D is undetermined. Germline V CDR1 and CDR2: GTSNPN, SVGIG (reference sequence). Trimming left V 1 base short and J 2 bases short, with 8 bases between. This CDR3 has 13 residues. CDR3: CAWSGPDQETQYF. The CDR3 DNA reads as TGTGCCTGGAGTGGCCCAGATCAAGAGACCCAGTACTTC.

This clonotype came up many times. The V and J genes are TRBV5-1 and TRBJ1-4; 10 bases are shared with TRBD1. J lost 6 bases, V lost 7 bases, and 6 bases had no gene match. CDR1 is SGHRS, CDR2 YFSETQ, per germline. The CDR3 length is 14 residues. The CDR3 DNA reads TGCGCCAGCCAGGCCGGGACAGGGGATGAAAAACTGTTTTTT. Protein product: CASQAGTGDEKLFF. Using reference TRBV5-1 and TRBJ1-4 for the parts outside the CDR3, the full variable domain is KAGVTQTPRYLIKTRGQQVTLSCSPISGHRSVSWYQQTPGQGLQFLFEYFSETQRNKGNFPGRFSGRQFSNSRSEMNVSTLELGDSALYLCASQAGTGDEKLFFGSGTQLSVL.

This clonotype was found many times. The CDR3, as DNA: TGTGCCAGCCGAGCTTTTGTCGATGAAAAACTGTTTTTT. As protein: CASRAFVDEKLFF. V usage is TRBV7-2 and J usage is TRBJ1-4; D is unclear. Germline assignment: CDR1 SGHTA and CDR2 FQGNSA. This CDR3 contains 13 residues. The ends were cut back, 8 bases at V and 6 bases at J, with 13 bases in the middle.

This clonotype was found many times. The chain joins TRBV6-5 to TRBJ1-4; the match to TRBD1 covers 7 bases. After removal of 7 bases from V and 10 bases from J, the junction contained 9 bases not matched to a gene. This CDR3 spans 13 amino acids. Germline V lookup: CDR1 MNHEY, CDR2 SVGAGI. CDR3 sequence: CASKQTGRGKLFF. The CDR3, as DNA: TGTGCCAGCAAGCAGACAGGGAGGGGAAAACTGTTTTTT.

This clonotype was counted many times. The V call is TRBV6-5, the J call TRBJ2-7; D gene ambiguous. The CDR3 is 15 amino acids. With 0 bases removed from V and 2 bases from J, the gap between germline ends came to 11 bases. Germline values: CDR1 MNHEY, CDR2 SVGAGI. CDR3 in DNA: TGTGCCAGCAGTTACTCCTTCGGAGCACCCTACGAGCAGTACTTC. The encoded protein is CASSYSFGAPYEQYF.

This clonotype was seen many times. The chain links TRBV5-5 to TRBJ1-1, with TRBD1 as a possible D gene (6 bases). This CDR3 spans 14 amino acids. Trimming removed 1 base from V and 5 bases from J, with 12 bases in between. CDR1 and CDR2 from the germline V gene are SGHKS and YYEKEE (reference sequence). The CDR3 DNA reads as TGTGCCAGCAGCTTGTGGACAGAGGGGACTGAAGCTTTCTTT. The encoded protein is CASSLWTEGTEAFF. Full variable domain (outside the CDR3, taken from reference TRBV5-5 and TRBJ1-1): DAGVTQSPTHLIKTRGQQVTLRCSPISGHKSVSWYQQVLGQGPQFIFQYYEKEERGRGNFPDRFSARQFPNYSSELNVNALLLGDSALYLCASSLWTEGTEAFFGQGTRLTVV.

This clonotype was seen at least ten times. V usage is TRBV5-1 and J usage is TRBJ1-1, with TRBD1 identical over 12 bases. This CDR3 has 16 residues. V was clipped by 4 bases and J by 4 bases; unmatched bases: 8. The V gene's germline CDR1 is SGHRS and CDR2 YFSETQ. The CDR3, as DNA: TGCGCCAGCAGCCGGGGACAGGGGGCGCGGAGCACTGAAGCTTTCTTT. Translating gives CASSRGQGARSTEAFF. The entire variable domain, with the rest obtained from reference TRBV5-1 and TRBJ1-1, is as follows: KAGVTQTPRYLIKTRGQQVTLSCSPISGHRSVSWYQQTPGQGLQFLFEYFSETQRNKGNFPGRFSGRQFSNSRSEMNVSTLELGDSALYLCASSRGQGARSTEAFFGQGTRLTVV.

This clonotype has a count of ten or more. J is TRBJ2-1 and V is TRBV27; tentatively, D is TRBD2 (6 bases). The V gene lost 7 bases and the J gene lost 7 bases, with 14 bases spanning the gap. Germline V gene sequence: CDR1 MNHEY, CDR2 SMNVEV (reference sequence). The CDR3 is 13 amino acids. CDR3: CASTSWRGNEQFF. In DNA, the CDR3 is TGTGCCAGCACCTCCTGGAGGGGAAATGAGCAGTTCTTC.

At least ten counts were recorded for this clonotype. The DNA for the CDR3 is TGTGCCAGCAGCAAGAGCTTGGGAACAGATACGCAGTATTTT. This gives the protein CASSKSLGTDTQYF. The chain uses TRBV9 and TRBJ2-3, with D unresolved. Trimming removed 4 bases from V and 3 bases from J, with 12 bases in between. In germline, CDR1 is SGDLS, CDR2 YYNGEE. This CDR3 comprises 14 residues. The full variable domain, its missing parts supplied by reference TRBV9 and TRBJ2-3, is DSGVTQTPKHLITATGQRVTLRCSPRSGDLSVYWYQQSLDQGLQFLIQYYNGEERAKGNILERFSAQQFPDLHSELNLSSLELGDSALYFCASSKSLGTDTQYFGPGTRLTVL.

This clonotype was counted many times. The chain combines TRBV10-1 with TRBJ1-1; D is undetermined. CDR1 is WNHNN, CDR2 SYGVQD, per germline (reference sequence). V lost 5 bases and J 3 bases, leaving 10 bases between the germline ends. The CDR3 length is 13 residues. The CDR3 reads CASSPRSDTEAFF. The CDR3 bases are TGCGCCAGCAGTCCCCGGTCAGACACTGAAGCTTTCTTT.

This clonotype was seen ten or more times. The genes are TRBV5-1 and TRBJ1-4; no firm D call. The CDR3 runs 15 residues. The germline V gene encodes CDR1 SGHRS and CDR2 YFSETQ. V dropped 2 bases and J dropped 0 bases, with 8 bases sitting between them. This chain's CDR3 is CASSFSGATNEKLFF. The CDR3 DNA follows: TGCGCCAGCAGCTTCTCCGGAGCAACTAATGAAAAACTGTTTTTT. Drawing the rest from reference TRBV5-1 and TRBJ1-4, the complete variable domain is KAGVTQTPRYLIKTRGQQVTLSCSPISGHRSVSWYQQTPGQGLQFLFEYFSETQRNKGNFPGRFSGRQFSNSRSEMNVSTLELGDSALYLCASSFSGATNEKLFFGSGTQLSVL.

This clonotype was found many times. V and J are TRBV3-1 and TRBJ1-2; D gene unclear. This CDR3 region has 14 residues. V was shortened by 0 bases and J by 3 bases, with 8 bases between the two germline ends. Germline V gene data show CDR1 as LGHDT and CDR2 as YNNKEL (reference sequence). The CDR3 DNA sequence: TGTGCCAGCAGCCAAGATTTAGGAGACTATGGCTACACCTTC. Translation: CASSQDLGDYGYTF.

This clonotype was found many times. This rearrangement joins TRBV6-6 to TRBJ2-3, with 9 nucleotides matching TRBD1. The CDR3 has 15 residues. Germline loops: CDR1 MNHNY, CDR2 SVGAGI (reference sequence). V was clipped by 6 bases and J by 0 bases; unmatched bases: 4. The CDR3 here is CASRTGGPSTDTQYF. Written as DNA, the CDR3 is TGTGCCAGCAGGACAGGGGGACCTAGCACAGATACGCAGTATTTT.

This clonotype was seen a few times. The gene calls are TRBV7-6 and TRBJ2-3; D gene unclear. Germline V CDR1 and CDR2: SGHVS, FNYEAQ. The CDR3 extends over 14 amino acids. Trimming pared 1 base from V and 1 base from J, leaving 6 bases between. Written as DNA, the CDR3 is TGTGCCAGCAGCTTAGACGCCGGCACAGATACGCAGTATTTT. Its translation is CASSLDAGTDTQYF.

In its sample, this clonotype was seen many times. V gene TRBV5-1 combines with J gene TRBJ2-6; no definite D call. Germline CDR1 is SGHRS and CDR2 is YFSETQ. The CDR3 is made up of 14 amino acids. V shed 0 bases and J shed 3 bases, with 4 bases lying between them. CDR3 sequence: CASSLGGGANVLTF. The CDR3 coding sequence is TGCGCCAGCAGCTTGGGTGGTGGGGCCAACGTCCTGACTTTC.

The V and J genes are TRBV11-3 and TRBJ2-3; maybe TRBD1 (7 bases). The CDR3 is 17 amino acids. Trimming pared 5 bases from V and 3 bases from J, leaving 21 bases between. Germline assignment: CDR1 SGHNT and CDR2 YENEEA. CDR3 in DNA: TGTGCCAGCAGCCCAGGGGGATGGCAGGAGGGAACAGATACGCAGTATTTT. This encodes CASSPGGWQEGTDTQYF.

At least ten counts were recorded for this clonotype. This chain uses TRBV20-1 with TRBJ2-7; D unclear. V was shortened by 4 bases and J by 2 bases, with 12 bases between the two germline ends. This CDR3 contains 13 residues. Germline V gene sequence: CDR1 DFQATT, CDR2 SNEGSKA (reference sequence). The DNA of the CDR3 is TGCAGTGCTAATGTACCGAACACCTACGAGCAGTACTTC. As protein: CSANVPNTYEQYF.

This clonotype is labeled medium-sized (0.01 to 0.1%). V usage is TRBV4-3 and J usage is TRBJ2-7, with no clear D. CDR1 is LGHNA, CDR2 YSLEER, per germline. Trimming stripped 4 bases from V and 3 bases from J, with 16 bases between. The CDR3 has 15 residues. CDR3 sequence: CASSPDVSDLYEQYF. In DNA form, the CDR3 reads TGCGCCAGCAGCCCGGACGTCTCGGACCTCTACGAGCAGTACTTC.